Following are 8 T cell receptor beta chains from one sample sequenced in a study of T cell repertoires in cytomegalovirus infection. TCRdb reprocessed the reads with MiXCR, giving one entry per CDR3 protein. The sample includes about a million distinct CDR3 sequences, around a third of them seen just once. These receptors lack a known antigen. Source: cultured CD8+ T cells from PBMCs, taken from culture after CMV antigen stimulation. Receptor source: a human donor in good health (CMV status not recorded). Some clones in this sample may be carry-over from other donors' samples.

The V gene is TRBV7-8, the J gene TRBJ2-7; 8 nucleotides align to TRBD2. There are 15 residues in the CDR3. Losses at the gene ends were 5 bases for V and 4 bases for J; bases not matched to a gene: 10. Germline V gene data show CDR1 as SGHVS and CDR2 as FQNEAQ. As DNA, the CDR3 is TGTGCCAGCAGCCCAGAACGGAGCGGGGGATACGAGCAGTACGTC. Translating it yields CASSPERSGGYEQYV.

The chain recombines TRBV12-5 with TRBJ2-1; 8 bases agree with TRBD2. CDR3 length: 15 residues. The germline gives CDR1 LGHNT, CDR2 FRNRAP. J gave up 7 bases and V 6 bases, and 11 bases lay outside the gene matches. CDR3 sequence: CASGLRAGAGNEQFF. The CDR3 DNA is TGTGCTAGTGGCCTCAGAGCGGGGGCCGGGAATGAGCAGTTCTTC.

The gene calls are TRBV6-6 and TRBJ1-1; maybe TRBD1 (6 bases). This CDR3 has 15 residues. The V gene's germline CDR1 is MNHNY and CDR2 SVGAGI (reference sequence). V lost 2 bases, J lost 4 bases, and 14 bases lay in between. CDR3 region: CASSYEKTGPTEAFF. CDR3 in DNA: TGTGCCAGCAGTTACGAAAAAACAGGGCCCACTGAAGCTTTCTTT.

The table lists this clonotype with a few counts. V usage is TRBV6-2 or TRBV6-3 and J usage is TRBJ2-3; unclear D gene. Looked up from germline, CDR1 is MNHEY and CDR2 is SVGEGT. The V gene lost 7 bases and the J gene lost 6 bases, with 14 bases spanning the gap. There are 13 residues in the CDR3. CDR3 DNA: TGTGCCAGCACCCTCCTTCTCTCCGATACGCAGTATTTT. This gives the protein CASTLLLSDTQYF.

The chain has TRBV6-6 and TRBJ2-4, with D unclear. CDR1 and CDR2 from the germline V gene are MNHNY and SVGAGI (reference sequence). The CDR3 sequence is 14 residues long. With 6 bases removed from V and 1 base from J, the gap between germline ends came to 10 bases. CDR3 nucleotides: TGTGCCAGCAGCTCAAAAGGTGCCAAAAACATTCAGTACTTC. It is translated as CASSSKGAKNIQYF.

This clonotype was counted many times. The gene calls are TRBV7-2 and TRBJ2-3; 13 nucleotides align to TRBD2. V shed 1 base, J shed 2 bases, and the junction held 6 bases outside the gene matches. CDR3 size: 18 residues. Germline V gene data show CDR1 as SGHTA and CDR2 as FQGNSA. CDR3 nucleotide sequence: TGTGCCAGCAGCTTAGGAGGACTAGCGGGGGCGTACACAGATACGCAGTATTTT. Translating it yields CASSLGGLAGAYTDTQYF. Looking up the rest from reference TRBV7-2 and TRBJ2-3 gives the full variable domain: GAGVSQSPSNKVTEKGKDVELRCDPISGHTALYWYRQSLGQGLEFLIYFQGNSAPDKSGLPSDRFSAERTGGSVSTLTIQRTQQEDSAVYLCASSLGGLAGAYTDTQYFGPGTRLTVL.

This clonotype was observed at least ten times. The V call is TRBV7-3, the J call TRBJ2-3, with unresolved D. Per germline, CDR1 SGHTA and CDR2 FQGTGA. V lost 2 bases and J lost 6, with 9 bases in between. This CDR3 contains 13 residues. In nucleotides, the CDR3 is TGTGCCAGCAGCTTACGGCGCGGTGATACGCAGTATTTT. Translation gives CASSLRRGDTQYF. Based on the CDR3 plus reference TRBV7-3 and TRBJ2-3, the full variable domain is GAGVSQTPSNKVTEKGKYVELRCDPISGHTALYWYRQSLGQGPEFLIYFQGTGAADDSGLPNDRFFAVRPEGSVSTLKIQRTERGDSAVYLCASSLRRGDTQYFGPGTRLTVL.

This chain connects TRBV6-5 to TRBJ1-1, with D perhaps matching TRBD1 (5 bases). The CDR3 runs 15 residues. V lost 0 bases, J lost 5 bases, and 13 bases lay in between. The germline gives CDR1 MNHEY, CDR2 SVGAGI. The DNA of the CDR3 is TGTGCCAGCAGTTACTCAACAGGAATAGGAACTGAAGCTTTCTTT. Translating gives CASSYSTGIGTEAFF.